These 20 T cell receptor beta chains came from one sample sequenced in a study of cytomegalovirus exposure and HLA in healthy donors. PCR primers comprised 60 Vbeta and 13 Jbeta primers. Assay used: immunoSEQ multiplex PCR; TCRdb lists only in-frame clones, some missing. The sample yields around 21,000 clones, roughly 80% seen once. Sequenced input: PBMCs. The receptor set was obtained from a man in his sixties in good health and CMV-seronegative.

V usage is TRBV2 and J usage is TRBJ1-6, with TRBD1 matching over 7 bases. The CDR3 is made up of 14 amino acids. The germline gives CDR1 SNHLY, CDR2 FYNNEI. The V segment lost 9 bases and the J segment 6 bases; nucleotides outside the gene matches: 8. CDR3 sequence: CASLLAGGNSPLHF. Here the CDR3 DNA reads TGTGCCAGTCTCCTCGCAGGGGGTAATTCACCCCTCCACTTT.

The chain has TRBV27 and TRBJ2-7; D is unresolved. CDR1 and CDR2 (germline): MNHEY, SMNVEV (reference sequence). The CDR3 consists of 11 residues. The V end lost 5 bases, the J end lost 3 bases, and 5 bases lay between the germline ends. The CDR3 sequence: CASSGHYEQYF. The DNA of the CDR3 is TGTGCCAGCAGTGGGCACTACGAGCAGTACTTC.

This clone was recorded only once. Here the CDR3 DNA reads TGTGCCAGCAGCCCGAGGGCGCAGGGGGATGGCTACACCTTC. As protein: CASSPRAQGDGYTF. The chain links TRBV7-9 to TRBJ1-2; 7 bases match TRBD1. Germline V gene sequence: CDR1 SEHNR, CDR2 FQNEAQ (reference sequence). The V gene end was trimmed by 5 bases and the J gene end by 6 bases; junction bases not matched to a gene: 9. The CDR3 extends over 14 amino acids.

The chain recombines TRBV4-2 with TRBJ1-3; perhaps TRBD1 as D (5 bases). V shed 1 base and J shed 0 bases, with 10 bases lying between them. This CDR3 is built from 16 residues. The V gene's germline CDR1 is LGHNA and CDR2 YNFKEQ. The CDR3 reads CASSQGGDLSGNTIYF. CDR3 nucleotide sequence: TGTGCCAGCAGCCAAGGCGGGGACCTCTCTGGAAACACCATATATTTT.

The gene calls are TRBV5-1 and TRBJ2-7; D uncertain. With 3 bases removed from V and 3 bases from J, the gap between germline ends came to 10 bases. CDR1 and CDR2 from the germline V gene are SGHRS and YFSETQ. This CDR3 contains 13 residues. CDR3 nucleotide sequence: TGCGCCAGCAGCTCACGGTCGAACTACGAGCAGTACTTC. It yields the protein CASSSRSNYEQYF.

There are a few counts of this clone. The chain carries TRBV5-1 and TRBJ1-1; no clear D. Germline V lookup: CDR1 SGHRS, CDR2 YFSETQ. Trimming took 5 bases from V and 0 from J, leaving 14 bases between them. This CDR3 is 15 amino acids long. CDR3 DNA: TGCGCCAGCAGGAGCCGAGAGAGGGTGAACACTGAAGCTTTCTTT. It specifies CASRSRERVNTEAFF.

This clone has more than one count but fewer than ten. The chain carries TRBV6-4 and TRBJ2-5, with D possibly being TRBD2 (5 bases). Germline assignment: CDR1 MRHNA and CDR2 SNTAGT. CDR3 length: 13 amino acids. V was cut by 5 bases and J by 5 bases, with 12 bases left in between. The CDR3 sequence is CASSPGPGETQYF. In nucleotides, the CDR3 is TGTGCCAGCAGTCCCGGTCCGGGGGAGACCCAGTACTTC.

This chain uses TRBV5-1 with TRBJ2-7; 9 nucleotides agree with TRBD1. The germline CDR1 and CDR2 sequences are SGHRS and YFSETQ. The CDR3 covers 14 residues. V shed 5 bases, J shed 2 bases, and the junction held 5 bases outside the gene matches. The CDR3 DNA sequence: TGCGCCAGCAGAGACGGGACAGGGCCCTACGAGCAGTACTTC. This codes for CASRDGTGPYEQYF.

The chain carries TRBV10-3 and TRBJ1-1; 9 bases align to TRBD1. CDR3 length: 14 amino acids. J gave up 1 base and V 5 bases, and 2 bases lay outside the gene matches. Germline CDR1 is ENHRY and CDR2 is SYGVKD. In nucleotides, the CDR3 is TGTGCCATCAGTCCGGGACAGGGGAACACTGAAGCTTTCTTT. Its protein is CAISPGQGNTEAFF.

The CDR3 here is CASKGGRPTDTQYF. The CDR3 nucleotides read TGTGCCAGTAAAGGCGGGAGGCCCACAGATACGCAGTATTTT. This chain uses TRBV19 with TRBJ2-3; TRBD2 matches 8 bases. CDR3 length: 14 residues. Germline V gene data show CDR1 as LNHDA and CDR2 as SQIVND (reference sequence). After removal of 7 bases from V and 2 bases from J, the junction contained 5 bases not matched to a gene.

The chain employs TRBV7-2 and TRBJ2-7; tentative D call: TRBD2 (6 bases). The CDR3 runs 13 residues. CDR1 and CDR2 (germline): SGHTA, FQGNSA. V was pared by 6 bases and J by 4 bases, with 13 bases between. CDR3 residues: CASSRSAGYEQYF. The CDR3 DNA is TGTGCCAGCAGTAGGAGCGCGGGGTACGAGCAGTACTTC.

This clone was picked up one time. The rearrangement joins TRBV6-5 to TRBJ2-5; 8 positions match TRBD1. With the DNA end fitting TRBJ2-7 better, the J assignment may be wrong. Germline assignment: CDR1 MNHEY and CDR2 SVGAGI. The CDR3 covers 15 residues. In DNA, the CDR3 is TGTGCCAGCAGTTACTCGAGCAGCAGGGGGCTCGAGCAGTACTTC. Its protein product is CASSYSSSRGLEQYF.

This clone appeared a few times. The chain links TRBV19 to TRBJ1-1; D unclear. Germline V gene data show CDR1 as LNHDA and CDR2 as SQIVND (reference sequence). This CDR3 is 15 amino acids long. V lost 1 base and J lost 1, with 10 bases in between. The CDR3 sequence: CASSIGTSKNTEAFF. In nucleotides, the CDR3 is TGTGCCAGTAGTATAGGGACTAGCAAGAACACTGAAGCTTTCTTT.

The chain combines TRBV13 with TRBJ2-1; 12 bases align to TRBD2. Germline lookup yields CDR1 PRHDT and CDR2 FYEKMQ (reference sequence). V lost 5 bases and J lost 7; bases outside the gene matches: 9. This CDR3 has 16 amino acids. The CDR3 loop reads CASSKSSGGGRNEQFF. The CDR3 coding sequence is TGTGCCAGCAGCAAATCTAGCGGGGGGGGGAGGAATGAGCAGTTCTTC.

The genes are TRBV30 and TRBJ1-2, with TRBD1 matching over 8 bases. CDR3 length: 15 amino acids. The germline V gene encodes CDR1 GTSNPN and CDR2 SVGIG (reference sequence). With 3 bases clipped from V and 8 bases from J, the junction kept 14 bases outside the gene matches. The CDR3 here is CAWSPTDRAKRGYTF. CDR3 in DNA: TGTGCCTGGAGCCCGACGGACAGGGCCAAACGAGGCTACACCTTC.

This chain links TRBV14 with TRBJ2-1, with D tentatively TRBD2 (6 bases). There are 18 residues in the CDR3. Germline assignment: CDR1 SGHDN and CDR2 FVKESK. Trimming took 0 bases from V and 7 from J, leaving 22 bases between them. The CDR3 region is CASSQEVRRGLAINEQFF. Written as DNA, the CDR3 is TGTGCCAGCAGCCAAGAAGTTAGGCGGGGCCTAGCGATTAATGAGCAGTTCTTC.

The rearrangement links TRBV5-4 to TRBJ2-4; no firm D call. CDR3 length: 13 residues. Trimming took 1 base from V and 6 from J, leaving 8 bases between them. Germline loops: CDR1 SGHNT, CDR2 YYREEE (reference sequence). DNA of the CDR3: TGTGCCAGCAGCTTGCGAGGATCAAACATTCAGTACTTC. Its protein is CASSLRGSNIQYF.

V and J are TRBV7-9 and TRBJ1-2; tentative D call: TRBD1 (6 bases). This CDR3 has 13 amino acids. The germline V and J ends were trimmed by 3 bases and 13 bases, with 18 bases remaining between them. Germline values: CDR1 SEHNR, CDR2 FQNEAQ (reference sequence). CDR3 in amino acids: CASSLRDTGKGTF. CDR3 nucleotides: TGTGCCAGCAGCTTGAGGGACACAGGGAAGGGCACCTTC.

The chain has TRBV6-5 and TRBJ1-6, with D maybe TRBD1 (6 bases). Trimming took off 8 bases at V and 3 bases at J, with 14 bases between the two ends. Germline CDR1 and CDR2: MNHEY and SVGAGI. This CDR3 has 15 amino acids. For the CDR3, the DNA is TGTGCCAGCGCAACACGGACAGACTATAATTCACCCCTCCACTTT. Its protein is CASATRTDYNSPLHF.

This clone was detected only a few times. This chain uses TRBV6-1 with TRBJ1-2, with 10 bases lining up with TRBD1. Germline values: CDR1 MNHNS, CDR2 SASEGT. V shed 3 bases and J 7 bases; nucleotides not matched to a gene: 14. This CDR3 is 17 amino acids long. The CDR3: CASSEGSSGWTGGGYTF. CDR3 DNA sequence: TGTGCCAGCAGTGAGGGATCTTCGGGATGGACAGGGGGTGGCTACACCTTC.